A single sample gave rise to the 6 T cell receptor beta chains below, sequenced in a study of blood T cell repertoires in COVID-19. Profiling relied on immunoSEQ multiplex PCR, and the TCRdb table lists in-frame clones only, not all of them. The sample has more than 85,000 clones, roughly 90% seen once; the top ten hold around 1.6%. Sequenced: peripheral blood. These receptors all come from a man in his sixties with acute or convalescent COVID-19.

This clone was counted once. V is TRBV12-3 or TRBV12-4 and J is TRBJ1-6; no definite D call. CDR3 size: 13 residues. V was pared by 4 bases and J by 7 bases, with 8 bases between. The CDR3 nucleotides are TGTGCCAGCAGTTCCTCAGGAAATTCACCCCTCCACTTT. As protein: CASSSSGNSPLHF.

CDR3 sequence (DNA): TGTGCCAGTAGAGAACAGGGGGCTAGTGGCTATGGCTACACCTTC. This sequence encodes CASREQGASGYGYTF. J is TRBJ1-2 and V is TRBV19, with 9 nucleotides matching TRBD1. Unmatched junction bases numbered 9, after V lost 6 bases and J lost 4 bases. Germline V gives CDR1 LNHDA, CDR2 SQIVND (reference sequence). The CDR3 is 15 residues long.

CDR3 residues: CASRVGLGGGSNEQFF. CDR3 in DNA: TGTGCCAGCAGAGTGGGCTTAGGGGGGGGGAGCAATGAGCAGTTCTTC. The rearrangement links TRBV7-2 to TRBJ2-1; the D gene is possibly TRBD2 (7 bases). The germline V gene encodes CDR1 SGHTA and CDR2 FQGNSA. V lost 6 bases, J lost 6 bases, and 21 bases lay in between. The CDR3 runs 16 residues.

The CDR3 loop reads CSVMGLAGGNEQFF. The CDR3, as DNA: TGCAGCGTGATGGGACTAGCGGGGGGGAATGAGCAGTTCTTC. The chain has TRBV29-1 and TRBJ2-1; 16 bases match TRBD2. This CDR3 has 14 residues. CDR1 is SQVTM and CDR2 is ANQGSEA in the germline V gene. The trim removed 6 bases at V and 7 bases at J, leaving 3 bases unmatched.

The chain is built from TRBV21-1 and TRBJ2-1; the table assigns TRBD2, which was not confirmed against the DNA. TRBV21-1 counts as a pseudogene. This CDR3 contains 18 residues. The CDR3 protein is CASSKLSARRGKDNEQFF. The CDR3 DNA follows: TGTGCCAGCAGCAAGCTCTCAGCGCGGCGGGGAAAAGACAATGAGCAGTTCTTC.

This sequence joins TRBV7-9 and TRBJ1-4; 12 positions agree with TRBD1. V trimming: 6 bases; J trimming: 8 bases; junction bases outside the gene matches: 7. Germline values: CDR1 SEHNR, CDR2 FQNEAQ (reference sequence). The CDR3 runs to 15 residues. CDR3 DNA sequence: TGTGCCAGCAGGCGAGCCGGGACAGGGGGCGAAAAACTGTTTTTT. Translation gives CASRRAGTGGEKLFF.